The rows below give T cell receptor beta chains drawn from one sample of a study of radiotherapy plus CTLA-4 blockade in lung cancer. Some clones are missing from TCRdb's copy, which holds only in-frame ones; the method was immunoSEQ multiplex PCR. This table holds some 100,000 clones, roughly 74% found once. The sample consisted of peripheral blood, taken from a patient treated with radiotherapy plus ipilimumab. These receptors came from a human donor with non-small cell lung cancer who had a partial response to radiotherapy plus ipilimumab. The CDR3 runs from the conserved cysteine through the conserved F or W. The order of the fields is CDR3 DNA, CDR3 protein, clone size, J gene, D gene, V gene. The D gene is left open where the match is weak. The size field is filled for only some rows; it gives once, few, many or a size class.

DNA: TGCGCCAGCAGCAACACCCGAGCGGGAGAGTCCTACAATGAGCAGTTCTTC
CDR3: CASSNTRAGESYNEQFF
size: few
J: TRBJ2-1
D: TRBD2
V: TRBV5-1

DNA: TGTGCCAGCAGATTGGGGGGGCCTCTAGCGGGGGGTTCGGAGACCCAGTACTTC
CDR3: CASRLGGPLAGGSETQYF
size: once
J: TRBJ2-5
D: TRBD2
V: TRBV5-4

DNA: TGTGCCAGCATCCGGGACTCCCGCTCCTACGAGCAGTACTTC
CDR3: CASIRDSRSYEQYF
size: -
J: TRBJ2-7
D: -
V: TRBV6-5

DNA: TGTGCCAGCAGTGGACTGGTCGGGGAGCTGTTTTTT
CDR3: CASSGLVGELFF
size: few
J: TRBJ2-2
D: -
V: TRBV6-5

DNA: TGTGCTAGTGCCCCGGGACTAGCGGGAGGCGGTACCGGGGAGCTGTTTTTT
CDR3: CASAPGLAGGGTGELFF
size: medium-sized
J: TRBJ2-2
D: TRBD2
V: TRBV12-5

DNA: TGTGCCAGCAGTGAAATGTGGGGAGGGATAGCCAAAAACATTCAGTACTTC
CDR3: CASSEMWGGIAKNIQYF
size: -
J: TRBJ2-4
D: TRBD2
V: TRBV6-1

DNA: TGTGCCAGCACCGGACAGCTTAGCAATCAGCCCCAGCATTTT
CDR3: CASTGQLSNQPQHF
size: -
J: TRBJ1-5
D: -
V: TRBV6-6

DNA: TGCAGCGTGAATCCGGGACAGGTCGCATTTGAGCAGTTCTTC
CDR3: CSVNPGQVAFEQFF
size: -
J: TRBJ2-1
D: TRBD1
V: TRBV29-1

DNA: TGCGCCAGCAGCTCGGAGGGCAGTCCCGATCAGCCCCAGCATTTT
CDR3: CASSSEGSPDQPQHF
size: -
J: TRBJ1-5
D: -
V: TRBV5-1

DNA: TGTGCCAGCAGTGAGGGGGACAGGGTGAGGGCTGAAGCTTTCTTT
CDR3: CASSEGDRVRAEAFF
size: -
J: TRBJ1-1
D: TRBD1
V: TRBV6-1

DNA: TGTGCCAGCACCCAGGTTCCGAACACTGAAGCTTTCTTT
CDR3: CASTQVPNTEAFF
size: -
J: TRBJ1-1
D: -
V: TRBV6-6

DNA: TGTGCCAGCAGTCCAACCGGACAGGGGGGCACTGAAGCTTTCTTT
CDR3: CASSPTGQGGTEAFF
size: -
J: TRBJ1-1
D: TRBD1
V: TRBV28

DNA: TGCGCCAGCAGCTTGGAGCAGGGTGAAGCTTTCTTT
CDR3: CASSLEQGEAFF
size: -
J: TRBJ1-1
D: -
V: TRBV5-1

DNA: TGTGCCAGCAGCAGCCGACAGGGGGCACGGTATGAGCAGTTCTTC
CDR3: CASSSRQGARYEQFF
size: -
J: TRBJ2-1
D: TRBD1
V: TRBV5-5

DNA: TGTGCCAGCAGCCCAGGACTAGCGGGGAGTTACTACGAGCAGTACTTC
CDR3: CASSPGLAGSYYEQYF
size: once
J: TRBJ2-7
D: TRBD2
V: TRBV7-9